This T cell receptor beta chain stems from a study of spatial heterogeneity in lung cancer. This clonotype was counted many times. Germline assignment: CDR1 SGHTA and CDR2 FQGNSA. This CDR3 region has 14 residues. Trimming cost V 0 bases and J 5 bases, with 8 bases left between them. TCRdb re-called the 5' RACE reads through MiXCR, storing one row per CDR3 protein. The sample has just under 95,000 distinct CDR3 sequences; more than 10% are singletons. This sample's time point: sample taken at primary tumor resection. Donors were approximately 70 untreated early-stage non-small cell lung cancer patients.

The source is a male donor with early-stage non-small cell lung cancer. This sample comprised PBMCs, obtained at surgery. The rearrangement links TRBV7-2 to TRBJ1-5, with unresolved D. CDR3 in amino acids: CASSLARGDQPQHF. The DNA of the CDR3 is TGTGCCAGCAGCTTAGCGCGAGGTGATCAGCCCCAGCATTTT.